Below, 2 T cell receptor beta chains from the same sample are listed, as sequenced in a study of blood T cell repertoires in COVID-19. TCRdb keeps only in-frame clones here, not all; method: immunoSEQ multiplex PCR. The table records fewer than 120,000 clones, approximately 82% of them present only once. Sequencing was performed on peripheral blood. The receptors here all came from a woman aged 80 or older with acute or convalescent COVID-19.

V and J are TRBV3-1 (or the pseudogene TRBV3-2) and TRBJ1-5, with 9 bases that match TRBD1. In germline, CDR1 is LGHDT, CDR2 YNNKEL (reference sequence). The CDR3 is 14 amino acids. V shed 4 bases, J shed 4 bases, and the junction held 2 bases outside the gene matches. CDR3 nucleotide sequence: TGTGCCAGCAGCCTGGGGACAGGGAATCAGCCCCAGCATTTT. It specifies CASSLGTGNQPQHF.

The genes are TRBV12-5 and TRBJ1-1, with no clear D. The germline V gene has CDR1 LGHNT and CDR2 FRNRAP. CDR3 length equals 14 residues. Trimming took off 6 bases at V and 1 base at J, with 12 bases between the two ends. The CDR3 loop reads CASGPNLANTEAFF. The CDR3 DNA follows: TGTGCTAGTGGGCCGAACCTGGCGAACACTGAAGCTTTCTTT.